A single T cell receptor beta chain is shown here with its context. This clonotype showed up just a few times. Its antigen is not yet known. No base quality information exists; no much larger clone differs at one position. This specimen's treatment or condition label, per the study, means: allogeneic hematopoietic cell transplantation with graft depleted of TCRalphabeta T cells and CD19 B cells. The children who served as transplant recipients had been given grafts of TCRalphabeta/CD19-depleted allogeneic hematopoietic cells. Compared with germline, V lacks 6 bases and J lacks 0 bases; bases without a gene match: 13. According to the germline V gene, CDR1 reads SGHVS and CDR2 reads FQNEAQ. The CDR3 covers 18 residues, taking in both the cysteine and the phenylalanine. The only DNA kept is the CDR3, 54 bases in frame from the first base. The record originates from a study of T-cell reconstitution after alpha-beta-depleted transplantation in children (dated by TCRdb to about 2016). General notes on the study: Using TCR repertoire profiling, the study followed T-cell immune reconstitution in a quantitative way in children after TCRalphabeta/CD19-depleted allogeneic hematopoietic cell transplantation.

Receptor libraries were prepared by PCR. TCRdb records Illumina HiSeq 2500 as the sequencer. TCR libraries were prepared with molecular barcoding, using unique molecular identifiers to normalize TCRbeta repertoire quantification. TCRdb reprocessed the public reads (quality trimming at Q25 with fastp, clone calling with MiXCR) and kept in-frame beta chains. Every distinct CDR3 protein forms one entry, paired with its most common genes and DNA. Counted in this sample were some 830,000 distinct CDR3 sequences; around 15% of them appeared once. The ten largest clones capture about 4.6% of the sample. Study-level results and caveats: Over subsequent months, a decline in hyperexpanded clone frequencies was noted, and after one year, T-cell counts and TCRbeta diversity were mostly ascribed to newly produced T cells. The apparently early recovery of alphabetaT-cell counts about two months after transplant reportedly depended on only several hundred rapidly expanded clones that came from non-depleted graft cells. In some patients, the high TCRbeta diversity seen at day 60 was put down to recipient T cells and intrathymic progenitors that had survived conditioning.

This material consisted of PBMCs, mostly from graft donor cells, taken 360 days after TCRalphabeta/CD19-depleted stem cell transplant. The receptor was isolated from a male patient younger than 18 who had a stem cell transplant for acute lymphoblastic leukemia, so the T cells may come from the graft donor. The rearrangement combines TRBV7-8 with TRBJ2-1; a stretch of 8 junction bases matches TRBD2. In nucleotide form, the sequence is TGTGCCAGCAGAACAAAGGGACTAGGGGGTCTCTCCTACAATGAGCAGTTCTTC. Protein translation: CASRTKGLGGLSYNEQFF.